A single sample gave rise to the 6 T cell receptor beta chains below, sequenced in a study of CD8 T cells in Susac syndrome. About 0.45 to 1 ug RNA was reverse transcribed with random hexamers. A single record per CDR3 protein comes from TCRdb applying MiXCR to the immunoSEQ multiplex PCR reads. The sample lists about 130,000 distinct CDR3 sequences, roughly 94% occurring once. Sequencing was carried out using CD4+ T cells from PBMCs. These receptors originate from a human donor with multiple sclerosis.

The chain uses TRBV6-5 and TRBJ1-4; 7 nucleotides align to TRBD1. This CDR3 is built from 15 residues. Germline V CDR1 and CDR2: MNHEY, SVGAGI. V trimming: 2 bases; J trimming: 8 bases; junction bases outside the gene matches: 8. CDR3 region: CASSYGQAGREKLFF. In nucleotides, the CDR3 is TGTGCCAGCAGTTACGGACAGGCCGGACGAGAAAAACTGTTTTTT.

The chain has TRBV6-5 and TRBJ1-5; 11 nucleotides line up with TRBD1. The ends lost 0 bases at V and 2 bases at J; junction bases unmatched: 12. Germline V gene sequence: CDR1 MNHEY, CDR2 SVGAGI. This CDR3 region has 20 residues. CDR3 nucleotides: TGTGCCAGCAGTTACTCGCCCCCGGACAGGGGGCCCATAGGCAATCAGCCCCAGCATTTT. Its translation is CASSYSPPDRGPIGNQPQHF.

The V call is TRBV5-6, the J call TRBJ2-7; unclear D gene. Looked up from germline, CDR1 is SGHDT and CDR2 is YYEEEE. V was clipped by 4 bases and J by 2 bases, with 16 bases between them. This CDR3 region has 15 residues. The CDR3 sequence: CASSPRMLGPYEQYF. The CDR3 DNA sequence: TGTGCCAGCAGCCCCCGGATGCTAGGTCCCTACGAGCAGTACTTC.

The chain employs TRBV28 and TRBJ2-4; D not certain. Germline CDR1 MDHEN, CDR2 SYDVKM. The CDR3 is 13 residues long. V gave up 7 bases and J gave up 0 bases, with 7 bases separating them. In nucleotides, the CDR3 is TGTGCCAGCAAGGTGCTAGCCAAAAACATTCAGTACTTC. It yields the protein CASKVLAKNIQYF. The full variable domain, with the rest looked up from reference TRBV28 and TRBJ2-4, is DVKVTQSSRYLVKRTGEKVFLECVQDMDHENMFWYRQDPGLGLRLIYFSYDVKMKEKGDIPEGYSVSREKKERFSLILESASTNQTSMYLCASKVLAKNIQYFGAGTRLSVL.

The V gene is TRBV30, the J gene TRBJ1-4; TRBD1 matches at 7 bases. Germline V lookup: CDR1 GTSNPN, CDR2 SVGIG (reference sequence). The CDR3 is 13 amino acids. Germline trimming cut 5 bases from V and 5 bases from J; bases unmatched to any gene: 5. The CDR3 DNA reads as TGTGCCTGGCAGGGGGTGACAAATGAAAAACTGTTTTTT. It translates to CAWQGVTNEKLFF.

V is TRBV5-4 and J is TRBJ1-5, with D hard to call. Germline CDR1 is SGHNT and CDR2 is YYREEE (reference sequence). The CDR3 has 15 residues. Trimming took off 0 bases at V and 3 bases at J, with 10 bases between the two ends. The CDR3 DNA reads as TGTGCCAGCAGCTTGGACGGCCAAGCCAATCAGCCCCAGCATTTT. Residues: CASSLDGQANQPQHF.